These T cell receptor beta chains were read from a single sample in a study of T cell responses to AZD1222 COVID-19 vaccine. Produced via immunoSEQ multiplex PCR; TCRdb's table is partial and in-frame only. The sample lists approximately 120,000 clones; around 87% were seen once. Sequencing used peripheral blood, obtained on day 0 of AZD1222 vaccination. The source of these receptors is an adult in good health. The CDR3 runs from the conserved cysteine through the conserved F or W. The order of the fields is CDR3 protein, V gene, J gene, D gene, CDR3 length. A D gene is named only where the DNA matches it firmly.

CDR3 protein: CASSELAGSSYEQYF
V gene: TRBV6-1
J gene: TRBJ2-7
D gene: TRBD2
CDR3 length: 15

CDR3 protein: CASSLYAGGNQPQHF
V gene: TRBV28
J gene: TRBJ1-5
D gene: -
CDR3 length: 15

CDR3 protein: CASSRGGISYEQYF
V gene: TRBV6-5
J gene: TRBJ2-7
D gene: -
CDR3 length: 14

CDR3 protein: CASTVGAGAIDTQYF
V gene: TRBV27
J gene: TRBJ2-3
D gene: TRBD2
CDR3 length: 15

CDR3 protein: CATSPRGVEGPQHF
V gene: TRBV24-1
J gene: TRBJ1-5
D gene: -
CDR3 length: 14

CDR3 protein: CASRRTLSYEQYF
V gene: TRBV28
J gene: TRBJ2-7
D gene: -
CDR3 length: 13

CDR3 protein: CASSQPKNRAWDEKLFF
V gene: TRBV4-1
J gene: TRBJ1-4
D gene: -
CDR3 length: 17

CDR3 protein: CASSLGGGNTEAFF
V gene: TRBV6-5
J gene: TRBJ1-1
D gene: -
CDR3 length: 14

CDR3 protein: CASSPEALVTQYF
V gene: TRBV7-2
J gene: TRBJ2-3
D gene: -
CDR3 length: 13

CDR3 protein: CASSSGLDPYEQYF
V gene: TRBV5-1
J gene: TRBJ2-7
D gene: TRBD2
CDR3 length: 14

CDR3 protein: CASTRQGNNSPLHF
V gene: TRBV25-1
J gene: TRBJ1-6
D gene: TRBD1
CDR3 length: 14

CDR3 protein: CASSPIPEEKLFF
V gene: TRBV12-3/TRBV12-4
J gene: TRBJ1-4
D gene: -
CDR3 length: 13

CDR3 protein: CAWRGLRSSYEQYF
V gene: TRBV30
J gene: TRBJ2-7
D gene: -
CDR3 length: 14

CDR3 protein: CASSLGVSPADTQYF
V gene: TRBV7-2
J gene: TRBJ2-3
D gene: -
CDR3 length: 15

CDR3 protein: CASRGWAKNIQYF
V gene: TRBV2
J gene: TRBJ2-4
D gene: -
CDR3 length: 13

CDR3 protein: CASSRTPNEKLFF
V gene: TRBV3-1/TRBV3-2
J gene: TRBJ1-4
D gene: -
CDR3 length: 13

CDR3 protein: CASRAGGGYNEQFF
V gene: TRBV2
J gene: TRBJ2-1
D gene: TRBD2
CDR3 length: 14

CDR3 protein: CASSPLIVTGGNEQFF
V gene: TRBV18
J gene: TRBJ2-1
D gene: TRBD2
CDR3 length: 16

CDR3 protein: CASSETDRIWSGYTF
V gene: TRBV6-1
J gene: TRBJ1-2
D gene: TRBD1
CDR3 length: 15

CDR3 protein: CASSFSGGPYEQYF
V gene: TRBV7-2
J gene: TRBJ2-7
D gene: TRBD2
CDR3 length: 14

CDR3 protein: CASRLQGANTGELFF
V gene: TRBV3-1/TRBV3-2
J gene: TRBJ2-2
D gene: TRBD1
CDR3 length: 15

CDR3 protein: CASSSPGQGNEKLFF
V gene: TRBV28
J gene: TRBJ1-4
D gene: TRBD1
CDR3 length: 15

CDR3 protein: CASSLPRLAGGSGNEQFF
V gene: TRBV7-2
J gene: TRBJ2-1
D gene: TRBD2
CDR3 length: 18

CDR3 protein: CASSIGSRGVDSYGYTF
V gene: TRBV19
J gene: TRBJ1-2
D gene: -
CDR3 length: 17

CDR3 protein: CASSRPNIDEETQYF
V gene: TRBV3-1/TRBV3-2
J gene: TRBJ2-5
D gene: -
CDR3 length: 15

CDR3 protein: CASSSGTGGYEQYF
V gene: TRBV7-8
J gene: TRBJ2-7
D gene: TRBD1
CDR3 length: 14

CDR3 protein: CASSLSPRETQYF
V gene: TRBV7-3
J gene: TRBJ2-5
D gene: -
CDR3 length: 13

CDR3 protein: CASRGSFFKAFF
V gene: TRBV2
J gene: TRBJ1-1
D gene: -
CDR3 length: 12

CDR3 protein: CASSGNTEAFF
V gene: TRBV6-5
J gene: TRBJ1-1
D gene: -
CDR3 length: 11

CDR3 protein: CASSLVGAGTDTQYF
V gene: TRBV5-5
J gene: TRBJ2-3
D gene: -
CDR3 length: 15

CDR3 protein: CASMRQGVITGELFF
V gene: TRBV19
J gene: TRBJ2-2
D gene: TRBD1
CDR3 length: 15

CDR3 protein: CASTREAFF
V gene: TRBV5-1
J gene: TRBJ1-1
D gene: -
CDR3 length: 9

CDR3 protein: CASSVAGVGELFF
V gene: TRBV9
J gene: TRBJ2-2
D gene: -
CDR3 length: 13

CDR3 protein: CSASPATVTDTQYF
V gene: TRBV20-1
J gene: TRBJ2-3
D gene: -
CDR3 length: 14

CDR3 protein: CAWSVQGNTEAFF
V gene: TRBV30
J gene: TRBJ1-1
D gene: -
CDR3 length: 13

CDR3 protein: CASSYSEGPEQYF
V gene: TRBV6-5
J gene: TRBJ2-7
D gene: -
CDR3 length: 13

CDR3 protein: CASSFTGDLYEQYF
V gene: TRBV27
J gene: TRBJ2-7
D gene: TRBD1
CDR3 length: 14

CDR3 protein: CASSARGGRLGGSYNEQFF
V gene: TRBV5-6
J gene: TRBJ2-1
D gene: TRBD2
CDR3 length: 19

CDR3 protein: CASLTGGEDEQFF
V gene: TRBV2
J gene: TRBJ2-1
D gene: TRBD2
CDR3 length: 13

CDR3 protein: CASSAAGPDTQYF
V gene: TRBV18
J gene: TRBJ2-3
D gene: -
CDR3 length: 13

CDR3 protein: CAIGTENSYEQYF
V gene: TRBV10-3
J gene: TRBJ2-7
D gene: TRBD1
CDR3 length: 13

CDR3 protein: CASSLEPPRGANVLTF
V gene: TRBV7-6
J gene: TRBJ2-6
D gene: -
CDR3 length: 16

CDR3 protein: CASRPTGADTQYF
V gene: TRBV12-3/TRBV12-4
J gene: TRBJ2-3
D gene: TRBD1
CDR3 length: 13

CDR3 protein: CASTLDGGSSGANVLTF
V gene: TRBV5-1
J gene: TRBJ2-6
D gene: -
CDR3 length: 17

CDR3 protein: CASSIVSNYGYTF
V gene: TRBV12-3/TRBV12-4
J gene: TRBJ1-2
D gene: -
CDR3 length: 13